This T cell receptor (beta chain) was recovered during a study of shared clonotypes between healthy human individuals. Terminally differentiated effector memory CD45RA+ cells were excluded by CCR7 positive selection of CD45RO-negative cells. Of note for this clone: Its target is unknown.

Study results and limitations: Rarefaction showed that sequencing of sorted subsets was incomplete (despite large depth).

Clones were read by immunoSEQ multiplex PCR, and TCRdb kept only the in-frame ones, dropping some. This sample yields about 2 million clones, of which about 95% are seen a single time; roughly 1% belongs to the top ten. Sequencing input: naive CD8+ T cells sorted from blood. This receptor was identified in a young man in good health.

In DNA form, the CDR3 reads TGTGCCAGCAGTGACCCGGGGACAGGGTACCTTTATATGCAGTACTTC. Protein product: CASSDPGTGYLYMQYF. The rearrangement joins TRBV28 to TRBJ2-7; 9 bases line up with TRBD1. In germline, CDR1 is MDHEN, CDR2 SYDVKM. V dropped 5 bases and J dropped 9; count of bases not matched to a gene: 17. The CDR3 has 16 residues.